The 10 T cell receptor beta chains listed next were all sequenced from one sample in a study of blood T cell repertoires in COVID-19. Data came from immunoSEQ multiplex PCR; TCRdb stores just in-frame clones and leaves some out. Of 150,000 to 200,000 clones in the sample, approximately 87% are singletons; the top ten hold 3% to 4%. Sequencing input: peripheral blood. These receptors were collected from a man aged 18 to 30 with active or convalescent COVID-19.

V and J are TRBV10-1 and TRBJ2-1, with 8 bases fitting TRBD1. V shed 2 bases, J shed 4 bases, and the junction held 7 bases outside the gene matches. Germline V gene lookup returns CDR1 WNHNN and CDR2 SYGVQD (reference sequence). The CDR3 extends over 16 amino acids. Here the CDR3 reads CASSEIGTGGYNEQFF. The CDR3 region has the DNA TGCGCCAGCAGTGAGATAGGAACAGGGGGGTACAATGAGCAGTTCTTC.

Worth noting for this clone: The junction differs from germline at one of its ends, possibly a read error. The chain joins TRBV5-1 to TRBJ1-2, with unresolved D. Germline V gives CDR1 SGHRS, CDR2 YFSETQ. CDR3 length: 11 amino acids. The chain's CDR3 is CASSLVGDLSF. In nucleotides, the CDR3 is TGCGCCAGCAGCTTGGTCGGGGATCTCTCCTTC.

The rearrangement uses TRBV7-9 and TRBJ1-1; no reliable D call. V was clipped by 3 bases and J by 0 bases, with 5 bases between them. The CDR3 spans 13 residues. Germline values: CDR1 SEHNR, CDR2 FQNEAQ (reference sequence). The CDR3 protein is CASSFTVNTEAFF. The CDR3 DNA reads as TGTGCCAGCAGCTTCACGGTGAACACTGAAGCTTTCTTT.

The gene calls are TRBV11-3 and TRBJ1-1; D unclear. The V gene lost 5 bases and the J gene lost 0 bases, with 7 bases spanning the gap. Germline loops: CDR1 SGHNT, CDR2 YENEEA. This CDR3 region has 13 residues. The CDR3 protein is CASSTTLNTEAFF. DNA for the CDR3: TGTGCCAGCAGCACTACTCTGAACACTGAAGCTTTCTTT.

The chain joins TRBV28 to TRBJ1-5; perhaps TRBD1 as D (5 bases). V was clipped by 5 bases and J by 2 bases, with 16 bases between them. From germline, CDR1 is MDHEN and CDR2 SYDVKM. This CDR3 spans 16 amino acids. The chain's CDR3 is CASSISHRFRNQPQHF. Written as DNA, the CDR3 is TGTGCCAGCAGTATCAGCCACAGGTTCCGCAATCAGCCCCAGCATTTT. The full variable domain, completed using reference TRBV28 and TRBJ1-5, is DVKVTQSSRYLVKRTGEKVFLECVQDMDHENMFWYRQDPGLGLRLIYFSYDVKMKEKGDIPEGYSVSREKKERFSLILESASTNQTSMYLCASSISHRFRNQPQHFGDGTRLSIL.

This chain joins TRBV6-5 and TRBJ1-5, with unresolved D. Trimming stripped 6 bases from V and 5 bases from J, with 11 bases between. Germline V gene data show CDR1 as MNHEY and CDR2 as SVGAGI. The length of the CDR3 is 13 residues. CDR3 coding DNA: TGTGCCAGCAGCTGGACTGAGGATCAGCCCCAGCATTTT. It codes for CASSWTEDQPQHF.

The chain links TRBV2 to TRBJ2-2, with 8 nucleotides matching TRBD1. The V segment lost 8 bases and the J segment 4 bases; nucleotides outside the gene matches: 9. The CDR3 covers 15 residues. Germline lookup yields CDR1 SNHLY and CDR2 FYNNEI. The CDR3 sequence: CASSPTGASTGELFF. The CDR3 DNA follows: TGTGCCAGCTCGCCGACAGGGGCGAGCACCGGGGAGCTGTTTTTT.

V usage is TRBV23-1 and J usage is TRBJ2-5; TRBD2 matches 10 bases. Being an ORF, TRBV23-1 has a function that is uncertain. The CDR3 extends over 16 amino acids. The junction had 9 bases not matched to a gene; V was cut back by 3 bases and J by 5 bases. The CDR3, as DNA: TGCGCCAGCAGTCAGGTTAGCGGGGGGCGGCGGGAGACCCAGTACTTC. It translates to CASSQVSGGRRETQYF.

The chain couples TRBV2 to TRBJ2-3; 7 bases are a match to TRBD1. The CDR3 totals 14 residues. The germline V gene encodes CDR1 SNHLY and CDR2 FYNNEI. V trimming: 5 bases; J trimming: 1 base; junction bases outside the gene matches: 3. CDR3 in amino acids: CASSRTGGTDTQYF. CDR3 nucleotides: TGTGCCAGCAGTAGAACAGGGGGCACAGATACGCAGTATTTT.

The J gene is TRBJ2-1, the V gene TRBV4-2, with 11 nucleotides matching TRBD2. The V gene's germline CDR1 is LGHNA and CDR2 YNFKEQ. Trimming cost V 1 base and J 6 bases; bases outside gene matches: 5. The CDR3 consists of 16 residues. The CDR3 here is CASSQGASGGSNEQFF. The CDR3 coding sequence is TGTGCCAGCAGCCAAGGGGCTAGCGGGGGGAGCAATGAGCAGTTCTTC.